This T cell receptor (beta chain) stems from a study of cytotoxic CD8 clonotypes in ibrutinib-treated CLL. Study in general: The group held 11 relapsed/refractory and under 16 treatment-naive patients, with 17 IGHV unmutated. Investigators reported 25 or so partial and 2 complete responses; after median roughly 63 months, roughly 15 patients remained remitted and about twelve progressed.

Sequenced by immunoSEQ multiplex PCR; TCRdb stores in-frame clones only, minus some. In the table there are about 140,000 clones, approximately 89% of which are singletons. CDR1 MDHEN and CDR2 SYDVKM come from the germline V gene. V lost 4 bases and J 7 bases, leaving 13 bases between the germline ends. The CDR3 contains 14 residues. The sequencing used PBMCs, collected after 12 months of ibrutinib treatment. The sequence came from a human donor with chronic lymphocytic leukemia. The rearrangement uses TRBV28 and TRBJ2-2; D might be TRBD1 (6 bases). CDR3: CASSSGQFVGELFF. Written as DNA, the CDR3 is TGTGCCAGCAGTTCAGGACAGTTTGTCGGGGAGCTGTTTTTT.